This T cell receptor beta chain appears in the sequencing data of a study of T cells in Graves' hyperthyroidism and ophthalmopathy. Clinical symptoms, serum thyroxine, TRAb, thyroid ultrasound and orbital computed tomography established diagnosis. Fresh peripheral blood, 9.5 to 10 ml of it, supplied the PBMCs. The V and J ends lost 4 bases and 6 bases respectively, with 12 bases between them. The CDR3 has 13 amino acids. Amplified TCR beta CDR3 regions came from RNA transcripts. When the TCR CDR3 underwent first-round RT-PCR, the HTBI primer set was used. From the multiplex PCR reads, TCRdb called clonotypes with MiXCR, one entry per CDR3 protein. Here the sample spans about half a million distinct CDR3 sequences, about 16% being singletons. This clonotype was found a few times.

The receptor's source is a woman aged 25 to 45 with Graves' ophthalmopathy. This chain links TRBV12-3 or TRBV12-4 with TRBJ1-2; D remains unclear. The sequencing input was blood. For the CDR3, the DNA is TGTGCCAGCAGTTCGACCGCCTATCATGGCTACACCTTC. It yields the protein CASSSTAYHGYTF.